What follows describes a single T cell receptor beta chain. This record comes from a study of blood T cell repertoires in COVID-19. Looking at the study overall: T cells, B-cell-depleted T cells, or PBMCs supplied cDNA or gDNA.

In the study's own analysis: Nucleated cell number was recorded as an estimate derived from reference gene primer amplification. Here immunoSEQ multiplex PCR was the method, and the copy in TCRdb shows in-frame clones only, minus some. V, J and clone size reflect that table, while D and trimming were determined from the DNA. The top ten hold about 4% of the sample, which has 250,000 to 300,000 clones, 85% to 90% seen once. Germline CDR1 MNHEY, CDR2 SVGAGI. V was trimmed by 4 bases and J by 3 bases, leaving 9 bases between them. CDR3 size: 13 residues. This receptor was taken from a man between 18 and 35 years old with active or convalescent COVID-19. This chain uses TRBV6-5 with TRBJ1-1; maybe TRBD1 (5 bases). Material: peripheral blood. Here the CDR3 DNA reads TGTGCCAGCAGTTTGACAGTTTACACTGAAGCTTTCTTT. The encoded protein is CASSLTVYTEAFF.